This note documents a single T cell receptor beta chain sequence. The antigen remains unidentified. This record comes from a study of T cells after yellow fever vaccination. Turning to the study itself: Some fractions had low cell numbers, and these were prepared with SMART-Seq v4 Ultra Low Input.

Study-wide results and caveats: Among primary-vaccination clones, most reappeared after the booster, at almost 98% for CD4 and 88% for CD8. Bulk-population clonotypes that are abundant could appear as contaminants in FACS-sorted repertoires.

A universal primer site and UMIs were added as TCR cDNA was made by 5'RACE template switching. TCRdb passed the 5' RACE reads through MiXCR, listing each CDR3 protein once. In the table there are 250,000 to 300,000 distinct CDR3 sequences, over 10% of which are singletons. The ends lost 4 bases at V and 6 bases at J; junction bases unmatched: 9. Germline CDR1 and CDR2: MNHEY and SMNVEV (reference sequence). This CDR3 comprises 17 residues. The J gene is TRBJ2-1, the V gene TRBV27; 13 bases line up with TRBD2. This sequence was found in a man aged 25-45 years who received the YFV17D yellow fever vaccine. This sample comprised CD4+ T cells sorted from PBMCs, obtained 45 days after the yellow fever booster vaccination. The chain's CDR3 is CASSSLWGTSGTNEQFF. The CDR3 DNA sequence: TGTGCCAGCAGTTCATTATGGGGGACTAGCGGGACCAATGAGCAGTTCTTC.